This paragraph reports one TCR beta chain. At survey level, the immunoSEQ assay was run in its v3.0 version. Only in-frame clones appear in the TCRdb table, and some are missing; sequencing was by immunoSEQ multiplex PCR. Of more than 15,000 clones listed, roughly 90% are singletons. The source of the sample is a study of long-term antiretroviral therapy in people with HIV. The material sequenced was unsorted PBMCs, taken 0.3 years after starting antiretroviral therapy. The receptor comes from a man aged 55 to 70 with HIV.

The CDR3, as DNA: TGTGCCAGCAGGAGGGGGCTACAGAGCAATCAGCCCCAGCATTTT. Protein product: CASRRGLQSNQPQHF. The V gene is TRBV27, the J gene TRBJ1-5; 7 positions agree with TRBD1. Germline-derived CDR1 and CDR2 are MNHEY and SMNVEV (reference sequence). The length of the CDR3 is 15 residues. Trimming at V came to 6 bases and at J to 1 base, leaving 6 bases not matched to a gene.